This T cell receptor (beta chain) comes out of a study of identical twins. Germline V gene data show CDR1 as LGHDT and CDR2 as YNNKEL (reference sequence). The CDR3 spans 15 residues. V was pared by 3 bases and J by 4 bases, with 5 bases of the junction left unmatched. TCRdb redid the calling of the 5' RACE reads with MiXCR, one entry per CDR3 protein. This table holds around 960,000 distinct CDR3 sequences, 9% to 15% found once. These data were likewise used in another study, on yellow fever vaccine responses in identical twins.

The chain is built from TRBV3-1 and TRBJ2-7; 11 positions match TRBD2. The specimen sequenced was PBMCs. The TCR sequence derives from a woman aged 18 to 35 in good health. CDR3 in amino acids: CASSHTLAGVYEQYF. Here the CDR3 DNA reads TGTGCCAGCAGCCACACACTAGCGGGAGTGTACGAGCAGTACTTC.